Each of the 6 T cell receptor beta chains below was sequenced from the same sample in a study of OX40 agonist ivuxolimab in advanced cancers. Measured with immunoSEQ multiplex PCR; TCRdb has only the in-frame clones, and not every one. The sample contains about 53,000 clones, over 65% of which appear only once. Material: CD4+ or CD8+ T cells sorted from blood, obtained in a trial of the OX40 agonist ivuxolimab. These receptors were taken from an adult with an advanced solid tumor such as melanoma, head and neck, liver or kidney cancer.

This clone showed up just a few times. V usage is TRBV25-1 and J usage is TRBJ2-5; possible D gene TRBD1, 6 bases. There are 12 residues in the CDR3. Trimming took off 7 bases at V and 5 bases at J, with 11 bases between the two ends. Germline CDR1 is MGHDK and CDR2 is SYGVNS. CDR3 amino acids: CASIGGGETQYF. The CDR3 nucleotides read TGTGCCAGCATTGGGGGCGGGGAGACCCAGTACTTC.

This clone was picked up one time. The chain joins TRBV29-1 to TRBJ2-2, with D hard to call. In germline, CDR1 is SQVTM, CDR2 ANQGSEA. V gave up 4 bases and J gave up 4 bases, with 10 bases separating them. The CDR3 contains 13 residues. Here the CDR3 DNA reads TGCAGCGTTGGTGCGTTTGGCACCGGGGAGCTGTTTTTT. As protein: CSVGAFGTGELFF.

This chain joins TRBV11-2 and TRBJ1-2; D is undetermined. The CDR3 totals 13 residues. With 0 bases removed from V and 5 bases from J, the gap between germline ends came to 7 bases. Germline-derived CDR1 and CDR2 are SGHAT and FQNNGV. CDR3 nucleotide sequence: TGTGCCAGCAGCTTAGACACAGATTATGGCTACACCTTC. Amino acids: CASSLDTDYGYTF.

The sample holds one count of this clone. The rearrangement links TRBV19 to TRBJ1-1; D not certain. CDR1 and CDR2 (germline): LNHDA, SQIVND (reference sequence). This CDR3 contains 14 residues. Trimming removed 6 bases at V and 4 bases at J, with 15 bases between. CDR3 amino acids: CASSERVVGTEAFF. The CDR3 DNA is TGTGCCAGTAGCGAAAGGGTGGTTGGCACTGAAGCTTTCTTT.

This clone was counted a few times. The gene calls are TRBV9 and TRBJ2-7; D ambiguous. The germline V gene encodes CDR1 SGDLS and CDR2 YYNGEE. This CDR3 is built from 13 residues. V was trimmed by 4 bases and J by 7 bases, leaving 15 bases between them. The CDR3 DNA reads TGTGCCAGCAGCCCGGACCCCGCCGGAGAGCAGTACTTC. Translation gives CASSPDPAGEQYF.

This chain links TRBV19 with TRBJ1-1; 9 nucleotides line up with TRBD1. CDR1 LNHDA and CDR2 SQIVND come from the germline V gene (reference sequence). The CDR3 runs to 13 residues. V lost 8 bases and J lost 1; bases outside the gene matches: 2. CDR3 nucleotides: TGTGCCAGTTCGGACAGGGGGAACACTGAAGCTTTCTTT. Its protein is CASSDRGNTEAFF.